A selection of T cell receptor beta chains follows, all from one sample in a study of cytomegalovirus exposure and HLA in healthy donors. Here immunoSEQ multiplex PCR was the method, and the copy in TCRdb shows in-frame clones only, minus some. The sample shows 170,000 or so clones, over 70% of them seen only once. Sequencing input: PBMCs. The receptor set was obtained from a male donor in good health and CMV-seronegative. CDR3s include the opening cysteine and the closing phenylalanine or tryptophan. D genes are given only for firm matches. For some rows the clone size is stated as once, few or many, or as a class when expanded; others skip it.

NA,TRBJ2-1,TRBV7-8,NA,CASSLGRPLSYNEQFF,TGTGCCAGCAGCTTAGGGCGGCCCCTCTCCTACAATGAGCAGTTCTTC
NA,TRBJ1-1,TRBV21-1,once,CASSKPAGVNTEAFF,TGTGCCAGCAGCAAACCGGCAGGGGTTAACACTGAAGCTTTCTTT
NA,TRBJ1-5,TRBV29-1,NA,CSVEDQENQPQHF,TGCAGCGTTGAAGATCAGGAAAATCAGCCCCAGCATTTT
TRBD2,TRBJ2-7,TRBV6-4,NA,CASSPQSLAGLYEQYF,TGTGCCAGCTCACCCCAATCGCTAGCGGGTCTATACGAGCAGTACTTC
NA,TRBJ2-4,TRBV28,NA,CASSFRGVSKNIQYF,TGTGCCAGCAGTTTCAGGGGTGTCTCCAAAAACATTCAGTACTTC
TRBD1,TRBJ1-1,TRBV30,NA,CAWSKDRGTEAFF,TGTGCCTGGAGTAAAGACAGGGGCACTGAAGCTTTCTTT
TRBD1,TRBJ2-7,TRBV7-3,NA,CASSLAEGAVEQYF,TGTGCCAGCAGCTTAGCAGAGGGGGCTGTCGAGCAGTACTTC
NA,TRBJ1-5,TRBV6-1,NA,CASRQGGPQPQHF,TGTGCCAGCAGACAGGGCGGGCCTCAGCCCCAGCATTTT
NA,TRBJ1-1,TRBV30,NA,CAWSVTEGAEAFF,TGTGCCTGGAGTGTAACCGAGGGGGCTGAAGCTTTCTTT
NA,TRBJ1-1,TRBV6-1,NA,CASSLAGGDEAFF,TGTGCCAGCAGCTTGGCAGGAGGCGATGAAGCTTTCTTT
NA,TRBJ2-1,TRBV30,once,CAWSVGGNNEQFF,TGTGCCTGGAGTGTTGGAGGGAACAATGAGCAGTTCTTC
TRBD1,TRBJ1-5,TRBV6-5,NA,CASKPNRGDDQPQHF,TGTGCCAGCAAACCGAACAGGGGGGACGATCAGCCCCAGCATTTT
TRBD2,TRBJ2-3,TRBV7-9,NA,CSSSSTSEGSTDTQYF,TGTTCCAGCAGCTCCACTAGCGAGGGAAGCACAGATACGCAGTATTTT
NA,TRBJ2-2,TRBV6-5,NA,CASSYGPGELFF,TGTGCCAGCAGTTACGGCCCCGGGGAGCTGTTTTTT
NA,TRBJ2-7,TRBV4-2,NA,CASSQEAGLSSYEQYF,TGTGCCAGCAGCCAAGAGGCGGGCTTGAGCTCCTACGAGCAGTACTTC
TRBD1,TRBJ1-5,TRBV30,NA,CAWSTTGAQPQHF,TGTGCCTGGAGTACTACAGGGGCTCAGCCCCAGCATTTT
TRBD2,TRBJ2-5,TRBV27,once,CASSTQAGGPGETQYF,TGTGCCAGCAGCACTCAAGCGGGGGGGCCGGGAGAGACCCAGTACTTC
TRBD1,TRBJ1-5,TRBV28,NA,CASKTIGQGYQPQHF,TGTGCCAGCAAAACGATTGGACAGGGGTATCAGCCCCAGCATTTT
NA,TRBJ2-5,TRBV28,NA,CASIKSSEETQYF,TGTGCCAGCATTAAAAGCTCGGAGGAGACCCAGTACTTC
TRBD1,TRBJ1-2,TRBV10-2,NA,CASSEVPDRGIYGHTF,TGCGCCAGCAGTGAGGTACCGGACAGGGGGATCTATGGCCACACCTTC
TRBD1,TRBJ1-5,TRBV19,NA,CASSAGQVRAQPQHF,TGTGCCAGTAGTGCGGGACAGGTTCGGGCACAGCCCCAGCATTTT
TRBD1,TRBJ2-4,TRBV6-6,NA,CASSPWGQGAQNIQYF,TGTGCCAGCAGTCCCTGGGGACAGGGGGCGCAAAACATTCAGTACTTC
NA,TRBJ1-1,TRBV25-1,NA,CASSEWENEIGTEAFF,TGTGCCAGCAGTGAATGGGAGAACGAGATAGGGACTGAAGCTTTCTTT
NA,TRBJ2-1,TRBV5-1,NA,CASSLGRLYNEQFF,TGCGCCAGCAGCTTGGGAAGACTCTACAATGAGCAGTTCTTC
NA,TRBJ1-3,TRBV6-5,NA,CASSSRTSGNTIYF,TGTGCCAGCAGTTCGCGGACATCTGGAAACACCATATATTTT
TRBD2,TRBJ2-7,TRBV28,NA,CASSLPRLAVFSYEQYF,TGTGCCAGCAGTTTACCAAGGCTAGCGGTTTTCTCCTACGAGCAGTACTTC